Presented here are 22 T cell receptor beta chains from one specimen sequenced in a study of cytomegalovirus exposure and HLA in healthy donors. PCR used 60 Vbeta primers and 13 Jbeta primers. The repertoire was sequenced with immunoSEQ multiplex PCR; TCRdb's copy has only in-frame clones and lacks some. Here the sample spans 110,000 to 150,000 clones, approximately 82% being singletons. Specimen: PBMCs. These receptors were taken from a woman aged 55-69 years in good health and CMV-seropositive.

The chain joins TRBV29-1 to TRBJ1-4; the match to TRBD1 covers 7 bases. V lost 5 bases, J lost 6 bases, and 9 bases stayed unmatched. CDR3 length: 14 amino acids. The germline V gene encodes CDR1 SQVTM and CDR2 ANQGSEA. The DNA for the CDR3 is TGCAGCGTTCGTCCCGGCAGGGGGGATGAAAAACTGTTTTTT. Translated: CSVRPGRGDEKLFF.

This clone was recorded a few times. The genes are TRBV11-3 and TRBJ2-5; TRBD1 aligns across 8 bases. V shed 2 bases and J 3 bases; nucleotides not matched to a gene: 2. The CDR3 consists of 14 residues. Per the germline V gene, CDR1 is SGHNT and CDR2 is YENEEA. The CDR3 DNA reads TGTGCCAGCAGCTTATTGGACAGGGAAGAGACCCAGTACTTC. It specifies CASSLLDREETQYF.

Comment on this clone: The same CDR3 arises from other DNA sequences in this sample as well. The V gene is TRBV27, the J gene TRBJ2-7, with 7 bases identical to TRBD1. There are 13 residues in the CDR3. The V segment lost 8 bases and the J segment 2 bases; nucleotides outside the gene matches: 6. CDR1 and CDR2 (germline): MNHEY, SMNVEV (reference sequence). CDR3: CASSLGTAYEQYF. The CDR3 DNA follows: TGTGCCAGCTCGCTCGGGACAGCCTACGAGCAGTACTTC.

The V gene is TRBV6-5, the J gene TRBJ1-1, with a tentative D call TRBD1 (5 bases). Germline CDR1 is MNHEY and CDR2 is SVGAGI. V was cut by 2 bases and J by 0 bases, with 13 bases left in between. The CDR3 has 16 amino acids. CDR3 nucleotide sequence: TGTGCCAGCAGTTACAGTCGGACAACTATGAACACTGAAGCTTTCTTT. Its translation is CASSYSRTTMNTEAFF.

The chain joins TRBV5-4 to TRBJ2-1; the D gene is possibly TRBD2 (7 bases). V was trimmed by 3 bases and J by 9 bases, leaving 13 bases between them. CDR3 length: 13 residues. CDR1 is SGHNT and CDR2 is YYREEE in the germline V gene (reference sequence). The CDR3 DNA follows: TGTGCCAGCAGCTCAAAAGGGGGGGGTGAGCAGTTCTTC. Translation gives CASSSKGGGEQFF.

This rearrangement joins TRBV18 to TRBJ2-1; tentative D call: TRBD2 (5 bases). Germline V gives CDR1 KGHSH, CDR2 LQKENI. Trimming took off 4 bases at V and 4 bases at J, with 11 bases between the two ends. The CDR3 extends over 14 amino acids. CDR3 region: CASSRTQAYNEQFF. Here the CDR3 DNA reads TGTGCCAGCTCACGGACTCAAGCATACAATGAGCAGTTCTTC.

J is TRBJ2-1 and V is TRBV6-6; TRBD2 matches at 10 bases. The length of the CDR3 is 15 residues. Losses at the gene ends were 8 bases for V and 6 bases for J; bases not matched to a gene: 10. Germline V lookup: CDR1 MNHNY, CDR2 SVGAGI (reference sequence). This CDR3 is CASYSSLAGVNEQFF. The DNA for the CDR3 is TGTGCCAGCTACTCGTCCCTAGCGGGAGTCAATGAGCAGTTCTTC.

In its sample, this clone was seen once. This CDR3 is CASSYDRGVGTEAFF. CDR3 coding DNA: TGTGCCAGCAGTTATGACAGGGGGGTTGGCACTGAAGCTTTCTTT. This sequence joins TRBV6-5 and TRBJ1-1; 9 nucleotides align to TRBD1. The CDR3 consists of 15 residues. V shed 3 bases and J 4 bases; nucleotides not matched to a gene: 6. The germline V gene has CDR1 MNHEY and CDR2 SVGAGI.

The chain uses TRBV7-9 and TRBJ2-1, with TRBD2 identical over 7 bases. This CDR3 has 15 residues. CDR1 and CDR2 (germline): SEHNR, FQNEAQ (reference sequence). The V segment lost 6 bases and the J segment 6 bases; nucleotides outside the gene matches: 11. The CDR3 loop is CASRPTGTTGNEQFF. For the CDR3, the DNA is TGTGCCAGCAGACCAACCGGGACTACCGGCAATGAGCAGTTCTTC.

V is TRBV7-2 and J is TRBJ2-3, with 7 bases identical to TRBD2. V dropped 1 base and J dropped 3; count of bases not matched to a gene: 7. Germline V lookup: CDR1 SGHTA, CDR2 FQGNSA. This CDR3 contains 16 residues. The CDR3, as DNA: TGTGCCAGCAGCTTAGGACTGGGACTACTAACAGATACGCAGTATTTT. It yields the protein CASSLGLGLLTDTQYF. Drawing the rest from reference TRBV7-2 and TRBJ2-3, the complete variable domain is GAGVSQSPSNKVTEKGKDVELRCDPISGHTALYWYRQSLGQGLEFLIYFQGNSAPDKSGLPSDRFSAERTGGSVSTLTIQRTQQEDSAVYLCASSLGLGLLTDTQYFGPGTRLTVL.

The rearrangement uses TRBV10-3 and TRBJ1-2, with D possibly being TRBD1 (5 bases). The CDR3 has 13 residues. Germline CDR1 is ENHRY and CDR2 is SYGVKD. The V end lost 8 bases, the J end lost 6 bases, and 16 bases lay between the germline ends. The DNA for the CDR3 is TGTGCCATCGGAGGGGTTGAGTATAATGGCTACACCTTC. Its translation is CAIGGVEYNGYTF.

The rearrangement joins TRBV5-1 to TRBJ2-7; a possible D gene is TRBD1 (5 bases). This CDR3 region has 13 residues. The germline V gene encodes CDR1 SGHRS and CDR2 YFSETQ. Trimming shortened V by 2 bases and J by 0 bases, and 6 bases separated the two germline ends. The CDR3 sequence: CASSFDSSYEQYF. For the CDR3, the DNA is TGCGCCAGCAGCTTCGACAGCTCCTACGAGCAGTACTTC.

The V and J genes are TRBV27 and TRBJ2-7; 8 bases agree with TRBD1. With V trimmed by 5 bases and J by 4 bases, 10 bases remained unmatched. The CDR3 has 15 amino acids. Germline V lookup: CDR1 MNHEY, CDR2 SMNVEV (reference sequence). CDR3 sequence: CASSPTGGNWYEQYF. CDR3 coding DNA: TGTGCCAGCAGTCCTACAGGGGGAAATTGGTACGAGCAGTACTTC.

The V gene is TRBV2, the J gene TRBJ2-2; 8 bases are shared with TRBD2. V shed 6 bases and J 0 bases; nucleotides not matched to a gene: 6. CDR1 is SNHLY and CDR2 is FYNNEI in the germline V gene. The length of the CDR3 is 16 residues. The CDR3 DNA reads as TGTGCCAGCAGACCGGGACTAGGGGCGAACACCGGGGAGCTGTTTTTT. Translated, it gives CASRPGLGANTGELFF.

As concerns this clone: Germline and junction disagree at one end, which may indicate a read error. The chain combines TRBV6-5 with TRBJ2-3, with 7 bases that match TRBD1. The germline V gene has CDR1 MNHEY and CDR2 SVGAGI. CDR3 length: 13 residues. The CDR3 DNA reads as TGTGTCAGCAGTGACAGGGACGCAGATACGCAGTATTTT. Amino acids: CVSSDRDADTQYF.

The rearrangement joins TRBV6-6 to TRBJ2-1, with 7 nucleotides matching TRBD2. The ends lost 1 base at V and 4 bases at J; junction bases unmatched: 1. The germline V gene has CDR1 MNHNY and CDR2 SVGAGI (reference sequence). The CDR3 contains 14 residues. The CDR3 loop reads CASSYWEGYNEQFF. CDR3 DNA sequence: TGTGCCAGCAGTTACTGGGAGGGGTACAATGAGCAGTTCTTC.

The rearrangement joins TRBV7-2 to TRBJ2-1; TRBD1 matches 7 bases. The germline gives CDR1 SGHTA, CDR2 FQGNSA. The length of the CDR3 is 14 residues. The junction had 7 bases not matched to a gene; V was cut back by 5 bases and J by 6 bases. CDR3 DNA: TGTGCCAGCAGCCCTTACCGGGACAGCAATGAGCAGTTCTTC. This codes for CASSPYRDSNEQFF. Variable domain in full (rest from reference TRBV7-2 and TRBJ2-1): GAGVSQSPSNKVTEKGKDVELRCDPISGHTALYWYRQSLGQGLEFLIYFQGNSAPDKSGLPSDRFSAERTGGSVSTLTIQRTQQEDSAVYLCASSPYRDSNEQFFGPGTRLTVL.

This chain joins TRBV11-2 and TRBJ1-4, with no clear D. The V gene lost 3 bases and the J gene lost 3 bases, with 14 bases spanning the gap. The CDR3 runs to 16 residues. The V gene's germline CDR1 is SGHAT and CDR2 FQNNGV. The CDR3: CASSFGWAESNEKLFF. As DNA, the CDR3 is TGTGCCAGCAGCTTCGGTTGGGCTGAGTCTAATGAAAAACTGTTTTTT.

There are a few counts of this clone. The chain carries TRBV6-5 and TRBJ2-1; a weak D match, TRBD1 (6 bases). V was trimmed by 6 bases and J by 10 bases, leaving 19 bases between them. CDR1 and CDR2 from the germline V gene are MNHEY and SVGAGI. The CDR3 sequence is 14 residues long. CDR3 sequence: CASRKGQMTEEQFF. The DNA of the CDR3 is TGTGCCAGCAGAAAAGGACAGATGACCGAGGAGCAGTTCTTC.

The rearrangement links TRBV9 to TRBJ2-5; no firm D call. V shed 0 bases and J shed 4 bases, with 7 bases lying between them. Germline V lookup: CDR1 SGDLS, CDR2 YYNGEE. The CDR3 totals 13 residues. In nucleotides, the CDR3 is TGTGCCAGCAGCGTAGCCCACGGAGAGACCCAGTACTTC. Translating gives CASSVAHGETQYF.

The gene calls are TRBV15 and TRBJ2-2, with 10 bases that match TRBD2. The V gene end was trimmed by 6 bases and the J gene end by 3 bases; junction bases not matched to a gene: 7. The length of the CDR3 is 16 residues. Germline values: CDR1 LNHNV, CDR2 YYDKDF (reference sequence). CDR3 sequence (DNA): TGTGCCACCAGTCCGACTAGCGGGTGGGACACCGGGGAGCTGTTTTTT. Protein: CATSPTSGWDTGELFF.

This clone was detected only a few times. This chain joins TRBV4-3 and TRBJ2-7; D unclear. The CDR3 consists of 15 residues. From germline, CDR1 is LGHNA and CDR2 YSLEER. V lost 1 base, J lost 0 bases, and 10 bases lay in between. The CDR3 DNA is TGCGCCAGCAGCCAAGGTCAGCGCTTCTCCTACGAGCAGTACTTC. As protein: CASSQGQRFSYEQYF.